This T cell receptor (beta chain) comes out of a study of beta chain features in type 1 diabetes. What was sequenced were expressed TCRB transcripts, since all of the isolated RNA had been reverse transcribed. Libraries were prepared by immunoSEQ multiplex PCR; TCRdb keeps only in-frame clonotypes and omits some of them. The sample has hundreds of thousands of clones, 15% to 17% seen once. V was trimmed by 5 bases and J by 3 bases, leaving 20 bases between them. The CDR3 is 17 amino acids. CDR1 and CDR2 (germline): SGHTA, FQGTGA. This chain joins TRBV7-3 and TRBJ1-5; weak D call: TRBD1 (5 bases). The receptor comes from a man aged 18 to 35 in good health. The source material was naive CD4+ T cells from blood. CDR3 region: CASSPWIQEEDNQPQHF. CDR3 DNA: TGTGCCAGCAGCCCCTGGATACAGGAAGAGGACAATCAGCCCCAGCATTTT.